The subject of this entry is one T cell receptor (beta chain). TCRdb keeps only in-frame clones here, not all; method: immunoSEQ multiplex PCR. The data hold around 20,000 clones, with 75% to 85% observed a single time. Per the germline V gene, CDR1 is MDHEN and CDR2 is SYDVKM. CDR3 size: 14 residues. Trimming took off 3 bases at V and 2 bases at J, with 8 bases between the two ends. This entry comes from a study of ipilimumab plus nivolumab after autologous stem cell transplantation. This chain uses TRBV28 with TRBJ1-3; no definite D call. The clonotype was recovered from a male donor with diffuse large B-cell lymphoma. The sample in question was PBMCs, obtained in a trial of ipilimumab plus nivolumab as post-transplant consolidation. CDR3 region: CASSFEQPGNTIYF. The CDR3 coding sequence is TGTGCCAGCAGTTTTGAGCAACCTGGAAACACCATATATTTT. The full variable domain, its missing parts supplied by reference TRBV28 and TRBJ1-3, is DVKVTQSSRYLVKRTGEKVFLECVQDMDHENMFWYRQDPGLGLRLIYFSYDVKMKEKGDIPEGYSVSREKKERFSLILESASTNQTSMYLCASSFEQPGNTIYFGEGSWLTVV.